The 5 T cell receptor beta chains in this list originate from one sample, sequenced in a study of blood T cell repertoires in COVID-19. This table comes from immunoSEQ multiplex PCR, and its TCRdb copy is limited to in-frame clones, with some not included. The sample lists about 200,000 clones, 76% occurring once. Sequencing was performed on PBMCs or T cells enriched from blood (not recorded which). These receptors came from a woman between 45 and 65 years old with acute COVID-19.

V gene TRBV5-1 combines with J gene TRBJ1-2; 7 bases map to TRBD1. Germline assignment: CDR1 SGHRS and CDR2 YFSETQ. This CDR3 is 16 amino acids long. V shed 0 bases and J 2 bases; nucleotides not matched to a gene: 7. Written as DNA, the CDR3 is TGCGCCAGCAGCTTGGGGGCTCTGACAGGGAACTATGGCTACACCTTC. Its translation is CASSLGALTGNYGYTF.

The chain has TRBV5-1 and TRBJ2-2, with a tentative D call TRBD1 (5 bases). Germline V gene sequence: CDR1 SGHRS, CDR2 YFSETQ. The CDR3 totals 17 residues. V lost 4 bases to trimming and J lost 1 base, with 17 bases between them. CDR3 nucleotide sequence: TGCGCCAGCAGCCTTTCAGGGAAAAGGGGGAACACCGGGGAGCTGTTTTTT. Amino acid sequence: CASSLSGKRGNTGELFF.

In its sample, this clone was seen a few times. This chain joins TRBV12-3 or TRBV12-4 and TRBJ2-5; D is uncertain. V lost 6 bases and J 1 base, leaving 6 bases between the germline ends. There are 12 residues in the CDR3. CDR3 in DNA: TGTGCCAGCAGGGGCCTCCAAGAGACCCAGTACTTC. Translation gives CASRGLQETQYF.

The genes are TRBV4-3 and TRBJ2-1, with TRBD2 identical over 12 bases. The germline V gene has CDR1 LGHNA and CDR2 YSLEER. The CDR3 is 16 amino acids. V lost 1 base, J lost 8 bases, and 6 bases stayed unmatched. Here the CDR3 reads CASSQVPLAGGHEQFF. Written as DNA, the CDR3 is TGCGCCAGCAGCCAAGTACCGCTAGCGGGGGGGCATGAGCAGTTCTTC.

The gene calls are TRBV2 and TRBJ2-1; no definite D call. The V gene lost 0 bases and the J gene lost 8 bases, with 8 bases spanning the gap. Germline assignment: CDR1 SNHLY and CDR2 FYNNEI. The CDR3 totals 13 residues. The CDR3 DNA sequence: TGTGCCAGCAGTGAAGCGTCCCGAGATGAGCAGTTCTTC. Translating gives CASSEASRDEQFF.